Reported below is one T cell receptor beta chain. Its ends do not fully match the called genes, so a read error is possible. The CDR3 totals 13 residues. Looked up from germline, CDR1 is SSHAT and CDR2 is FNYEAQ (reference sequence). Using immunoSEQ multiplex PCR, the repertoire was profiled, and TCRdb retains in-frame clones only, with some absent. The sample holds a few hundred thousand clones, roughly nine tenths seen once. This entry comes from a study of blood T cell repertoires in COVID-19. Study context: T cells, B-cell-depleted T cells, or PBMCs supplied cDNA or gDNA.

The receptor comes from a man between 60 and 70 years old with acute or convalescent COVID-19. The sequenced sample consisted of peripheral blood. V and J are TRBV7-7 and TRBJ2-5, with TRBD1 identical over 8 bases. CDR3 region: CASSLDREETQYF. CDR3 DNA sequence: TGTGCTAGCAGCTTGGACAGGGAAGAGACCCAGTACTTC. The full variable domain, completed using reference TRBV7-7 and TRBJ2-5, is GAGVSQSPRYKVTKRGQDVTLRCDPISSHATLYWYQQALGQGPEFLTYFNYEAQPDKSGLPSDRFSAERPEGSISTLTIQRTEQRDSAMYRCASSLDREETQYFGPGTRLLVL.